Given below is one T cell receptor (beta chain) in context. V trimming: 0 bases; J trimming: 3 bases; junction bases outside the gene matches: 7. The CDR3 is made up of 16 amino acids. Germline V gene sequence: CDR1 SGHKS, CDR2 YYEKEE (reference sequence). The source of the sample is a study of blood T cell repertoires in COVID-19. Turning to the study itself: COVID-19 samples, acute and convalescent, were from the United States, Italy and Spain. T cells, B-cell-depleted T cells, or PBMCs supplied cDNA or gDNA.

Original processing notes: Amplification of reference gene primers provided the estimated nucleated cell counts. Repertoires were generated with immunoSEQ multiplex PCR, while TCRdb's copy carries only in-frame clones and drops some. V and J calls plus clone size are reproduced from that table; the DNA served to infer D and trimming. The top ten clones hold roughly 6.7% of a sample with about 72,000 clones, 82% of them seen once. Specimen: peripheral blood. The chain has TRBV5-5 and TRBJ2-7, with 9 bases identical to TRBD2. The TCR was taken from a man aged 60 to 69 with acute or convalescent COVID-19. CDR3 sequence: CASSLAVIAGDYEQYF. The CDR3 region has the DNA TGTGCCAGCAGCTTGGCGGTAATAGCGGGGGACTACGAGCAGTACTTC. The entire variable domain, with the rest obtained from reference TRBV5-5 and TRBJ2-7, is as follows: DAGVTQSPTHLIKTRGQQVTLRCSPISGHKSVSWYQQVLGQGPQFIFQYYEKEERGRGNFPDRFSARQFPNYSSELNVNALLLGDSALYLCASSLAVIAGDYEQYFGPGTRLTVT.